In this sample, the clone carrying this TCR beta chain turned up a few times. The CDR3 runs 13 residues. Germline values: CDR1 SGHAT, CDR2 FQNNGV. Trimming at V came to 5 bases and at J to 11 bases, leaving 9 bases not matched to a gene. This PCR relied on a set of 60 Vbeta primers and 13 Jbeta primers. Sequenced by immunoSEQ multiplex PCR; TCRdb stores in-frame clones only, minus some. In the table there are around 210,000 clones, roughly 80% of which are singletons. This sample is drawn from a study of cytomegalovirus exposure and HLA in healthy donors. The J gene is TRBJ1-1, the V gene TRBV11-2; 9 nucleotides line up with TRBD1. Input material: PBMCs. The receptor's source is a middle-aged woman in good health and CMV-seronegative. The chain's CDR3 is CASSIQGAVTAFF. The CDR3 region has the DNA TGTGCCAGCAGCATACAGGGGGCGGTGACGGCTTTCTTT.